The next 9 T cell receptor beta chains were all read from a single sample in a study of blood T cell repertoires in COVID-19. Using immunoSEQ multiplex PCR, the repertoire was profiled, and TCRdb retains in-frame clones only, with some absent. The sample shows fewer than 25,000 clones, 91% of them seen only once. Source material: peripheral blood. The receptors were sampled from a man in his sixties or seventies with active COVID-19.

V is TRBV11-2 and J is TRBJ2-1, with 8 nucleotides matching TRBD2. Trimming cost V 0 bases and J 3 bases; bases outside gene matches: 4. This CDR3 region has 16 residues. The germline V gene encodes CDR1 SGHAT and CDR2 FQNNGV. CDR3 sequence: CASSLEAGGFYNEQFF. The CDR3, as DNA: TGTGCCAGCAGCTTAGAGGCGGGGGGTTTCTACAATGAGCAGTTCTTC.

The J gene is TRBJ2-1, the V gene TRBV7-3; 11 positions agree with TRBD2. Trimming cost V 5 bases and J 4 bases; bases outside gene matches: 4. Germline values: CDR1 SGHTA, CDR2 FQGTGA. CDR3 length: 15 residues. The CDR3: CASSPGTSGYNEQFF. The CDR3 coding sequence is TGTGCCAGCAGCCCCGGGACTAGCGGATACAATGAGCAGTTCTTC.

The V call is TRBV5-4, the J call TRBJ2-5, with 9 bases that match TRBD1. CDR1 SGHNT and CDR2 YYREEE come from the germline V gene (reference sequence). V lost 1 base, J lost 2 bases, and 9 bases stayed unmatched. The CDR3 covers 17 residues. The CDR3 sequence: CASSLKVGTGLQETQYF. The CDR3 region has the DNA TGTGCCAGCAGCTTGAAAGTTGGGACAGGGTTACAAGAGACCCAGTACTTC.

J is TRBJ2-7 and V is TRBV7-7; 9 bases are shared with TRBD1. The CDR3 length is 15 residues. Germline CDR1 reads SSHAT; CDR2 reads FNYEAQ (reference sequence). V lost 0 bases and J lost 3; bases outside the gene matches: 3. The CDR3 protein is CASSLALTGGYEQYF. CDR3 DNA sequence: TGTGCCAGCAGCTTAGCCTTGACAGGGGGCTACGAGCAGTACTTC.

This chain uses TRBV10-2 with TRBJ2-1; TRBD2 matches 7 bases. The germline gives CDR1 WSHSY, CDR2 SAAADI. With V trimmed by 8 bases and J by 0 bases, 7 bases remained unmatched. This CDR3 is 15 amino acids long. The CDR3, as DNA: TGCGCCAGCGTGGGGACGGGGGGCTCCTACAATGAGCAGTTCTTC. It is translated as CASVGTGGSYNEQFF.

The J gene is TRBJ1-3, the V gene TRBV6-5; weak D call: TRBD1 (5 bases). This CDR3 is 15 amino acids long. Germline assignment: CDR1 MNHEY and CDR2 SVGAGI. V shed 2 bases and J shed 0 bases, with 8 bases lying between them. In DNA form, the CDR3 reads TGTGCCAGCAGTTACGGCGGGACCTCTGGAAACACCATATATTTT. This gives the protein CASSYGGTSGNTIYF.

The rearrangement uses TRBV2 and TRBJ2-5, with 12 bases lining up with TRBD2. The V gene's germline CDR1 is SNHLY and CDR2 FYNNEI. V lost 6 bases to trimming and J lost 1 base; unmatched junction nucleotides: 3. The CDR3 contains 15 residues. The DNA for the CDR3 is TGTGCCAGCAGGCTAGCGGGAGGGCCCCAAGAGACCCAGTACTTC. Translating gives CASRLAGGPQETQYF.

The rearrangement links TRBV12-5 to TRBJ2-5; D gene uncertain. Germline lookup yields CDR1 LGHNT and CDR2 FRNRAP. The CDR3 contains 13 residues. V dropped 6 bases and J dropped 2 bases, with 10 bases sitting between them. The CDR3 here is CASGHDTQETQYF. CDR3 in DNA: TGTGCTAGTGGCCATGACACACAAGAGACCCAGTACTTC.

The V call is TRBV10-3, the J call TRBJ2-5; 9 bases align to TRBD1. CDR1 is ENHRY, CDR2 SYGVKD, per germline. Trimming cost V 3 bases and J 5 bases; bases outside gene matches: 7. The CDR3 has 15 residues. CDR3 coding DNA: TGTGCCATCAGTGACCGGGACAGGGTAATGGAGACCCAGTACTTC. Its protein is CAISDRDRVMETQYF.